A single sample gave rise to the 8 T cell receptor beta chains below, sequenced in a study of blood T cell repertoires in COVID-19. Data came from immunoSEQ multiplex PCR; TCRdb stores just in-frame clones and leaves some out. The sample has about 200,000 clones, roughly four fifths seen once. The specimen sequenced was peripheral blood. The source is a woman older than 75 with COVID-19, enrolled during active disease.

The chain uses TRBV28 and TRBJ2-4; 8 bases align to TRBD1. The V and J ends lost 6 bases and 3 bases, in that order; junction bases with no gene match: 7. The CDR3 consists of 15 residues. The germline gives CDR1 MDHEN, CDR2 SYDVKM. In nucleotides, the CDR3 is TGTGCCAGCAGCCAGGGGGCTCGTGGCAAAAACATTCAGTACTTC. Encoded protein: CASSQGARGKNIQYF.

The chain links TRBV10-1 to TRBJ2-3; D is undetermined. The CDR3 totals 13 residues. V lost 0 bases and J lost 6, with 7 bases in between. Germline values: CDR1 WNHNN, CDR2 SYGVQD (reference sequence). CDR3 in DNA: TGCGCCAGCAGTGAGTCGGAGAGGGATACGCAGTATTTT. Its protein is CASSESERDTQYF.

The genes are TRBV19 and TRBJ2-3, with 13 bases identical to TRBD2. Germline CDR1 LNHDA, CDR2 SQIVND (reference sequence). The CDR3 has 14 residues. V gave up 10 bases and J gave up 11 bases; unmatched junction bases: 12. This chain's CDR3 is CAILPGLAGKKQYF. CDR3 DNA sequence: TGTGCCATTCTCCCGGGACTAGCGGGGAAGAAGCAGTATTTT.

The chain recombines TRBV5-1 with TRBJ2-2, with 12 bases lining up with TRBD1. The V and J ends lost 4 bases and 7 bases, in that order; junction bases with no gene match: 11. Germline assignment: CDR1 SGHRS and CDR2 YFSETQ. The CDR3 runs to 17 residues. DNA for the CDR3: TGCGCCAGCAGCCCCCCCGGGACAGGGGGCAAGGGCGGGGAGCTGTTTTTT. Its protein is CASSPPGTGGKGGELFF.

The J gene is TRBJ1-4, the V gene TRBV6-5, with 8 nucleotides matching TRBD1. V shed 11 bases, J shed 7 bases, and the junction held 9 bases outside the gene matches. The CDR3 covers 13 residues. Germline V gene data show CDR1 as MNHEY and CDR2 as SVGAGI. As DNA, the CDR3 is TGTGCCGGGACAGGTCCGACCTCTGAAAAACTGTTTTTT. Protein: CAGTGPTSEKLFF.

In DNA form, the CDR3 reads TGTGCCAGTAGGTCTAGCGGGGGGGCTCCCAATGAGCAGTTCTTC. Translation: CASRSSGGAPNEQFF. This rearrangement joins TRBV19 to TRBJ2-1, with TRBD2 matching over 12 bases. This CDR3 is 15 amino acids long. The V segment lost 6 bases and the J segment 6 bases; nucleotides outside the gene matches: 6. Germline CDR1 reads LNHDA; CDR2 reads SQIVND (reference sequence). The entire variable domain, with the rest obtained from reference TRBV19 and TRBJ2-1, is as follows: DGGITQSPKYLFRKEGQNVTLSCEQNLNHDAMYWYRQDPGQGLRLIYYSQIVNDFQKGDIAEGYSVSREKKESFPLTVTSAQKNPTAFYLCASRSSGGAPNEQFFGPGTRLTVL.

The chain is built from TRBV19 and TRBJ1-2; D uncertain. The CDR3 spans 15 residues. Per the germline V gene, CDR1 is LNHDA and CDR2 is SQIVND (reference sequence). The V and J ends lost 1 base and 4 bases respectively, with 13 bases between them. The CDR3 nucleotides are TGTGCCAGTAGTATAGGAACAGTACCATCCTATGGCTACACCTTC. Translation: CASSIGTVPSYGYTF. Filled out from reference TRBV19 and TRBJ1-2, the complete variable domain reads DGGITQSPKYLFRKEGQNVTLSCEQNLNHDAMYWYRQDPGQGLRLIYYSQIVNDFQKGDIAEGYSVSREKKESFPLTVTSAQKNPTAFYLCASSIGTVPSYGYTFGSGTRLTVV.

The chain combines TRBV10-3 with TRBJ1-6, with D perhaps TRBD1 (6 bases). Germline lookup yields CDR1 ENHRY and CDR2 SYGVKD. This CDR3 spans 14 amino acids. V lost 5 bases and J 8 bases, leaving 13 bases between the germline ends. The CDR3 loop is CAISSGTYDSPLHF. The DNA of the CDR3 is TGTGCCATCAGTTCCGGGACATATGATTCACCCCTCCACTTT.